This TCR beta chain was identified in a study of T cells after yellow fever vaccination. For the study at large: The fractions with low cell numbers were processed using SMART-Seq v4 Ultra Low Input. Overall study results and limits: Post-booster reappearance was seen for most primary-vaccination clones (around 97% CD4, about 88% CD8).

Germline assignment: CDR1 DFQATT and CDR2 SNEGSKA (reference sequence). V dropped 5 bases and J dropped 5; count of bases not matched to a gene: 11. CDR3 size: 14 residues. This clonotype showed up many times. Its antigen is not known. Making TCR cDNA involved 5'RACE template switching, which added UMIs and a universal primer site. TCRdb redid the calling of the 5' RACE reads with MiXCR, one entry per CDR3 protein. The sample contains about 340,000 distinct CDR3 sequences, approximately 4% of which appear only once. The clonotype originates from a man aged 18 to 30 who received the YFV17D yellow fever vaccine. Sequencing used PBMCs, obtained 5 days after the yellow fever booster vaccination. The rearrangement uses TRBV20-1 and TRBJ2-5; 7 bases map to TRBD2. CDR3 residues: CSAWTRGGSETQYF. CDR3 nucleotides: TGCAGTGCTTGGACTAGAGGTGGTTCGGAGACCCAGTACTTC.